This T cell receptor beta chain appears in the sequencing data of a study of T cell responses to AZD1222 COVID-19 vaccine. The study, taken as a whole, reports: Just a handful of people given AZD1222 tested seropositive at baseline.

V was pared by 3 bases and J by 0 bases, with 9 bases between. The CDR3 is made up of 15 amino acids. CDR1 and CDR2 (germline): MNHEY, SVGAGI. Regarding this clone: Its antigen remains unidentified.

Only in-frame clones appear in the TCRdb table, and some are missing; sequencing was by immunoSEQ multiplex PCR. The repertoire includes 130,000 or so clones, about 89% of them detected once, and 25% to 30% sits in the top ten. The TCR sequence derives from an adult in good health. This sequence joins TRBV6-5 and TRBJ1-3; D is unresolved. Sample: peripheral blood, taken on day 0 of AZD1222 vaccination. CDR3 DNA sequence: TGTGCCAGCAGTTATTCGGTATTCTCTGGAAACACCATATATTTT. This sequence encodes CASSYSVFSGNTIYF.